This paragraph covers one T cell receptor (beta chain) sequence. The germline gives CDR1 MNHEY, CDR2 SVGAGI. V gave up 0 bases and J gave up 8 bases, with 13 bases separating them. The CDR3 length is 14 residues. This entry belongs to a study of shared clonotypes between healthy human individuals. Donors comprised only Caucasian adults living in Nashville, Tennessee. Memory CD4+ cells were the fraction left after CD45RA+ naive selection. TCRdb's copy holds only in-frame clones and misses some; the assay was immunoSEQ multiplex PCR. The repertoire holds 2 million to 2.5 million clones, about nine tenths seen once, with about 0.41% in the top ten.

This TCR derives from a man aged 18 to 35 in good health. Some clones in this sample may be carry-over from other donors' samples. The sample consisted of naive CD4+ T cells from PBMCs. The sample's subset: CD45RA+ positively selected. The rearrangement uses TRBV6-5 and TRBJ1-1; D might be TRBD1 (5 bases). The CDR3 DNA reads as TGTGCCAGCAGTTACTCAGGCCGGACACCGGAAGCTTTCTTT. It specifies CASSYSGRTPEAFF.